The 18 T cell receptor beta chains below all came from one sample that was sequenced in a study of cytomegalovirus exposure and HLA in healthy donors. Here immunoSEQ multiplex PCR was the method, and the copy in TCRdb shows in-frame clones only, minus some. The sample includes about 140,000 clones, roughly 81% of them seen just once. Sequenced sample: PBMCs. The receptors come from a woman in her thirties in good health and CMV-seronegative.

The chain employs TRBV7-2 and TRBJ1-6; possible D gene TRBD1, 6 bases. CDR3 length: 17 residues. Deletions cut 4 bases from V and 0 bases from J, with 13 bases between. CDR1 is SGHTA, CDR2 FQGNSA, per germline. The CDR3 here is CASSSTGSSSYNSPLHF. The CDR3 DNA is TGTGCCAGCAGCTCTACAGGGTCAAGCTCCTATAATTCACCCCTCCACTTT.

The rearrangement joins TRBV4-1 to TRBJ1-6; the match to TRBD1 covers 8 bases. The CDR3 sequence is 20 residues long. Germline assignment: CDR1 MGHRA and CDR2 YSYEKL. J was trimmed by 4 bases and V by 2 bases; bases with no gene match: 16. CDR3 coding DNA: TGCGCCAGCAGCCAAAGTTGGGGACAGGCAATGGGGAGGTATAATTCACCCCTCCACTTT. This codes for CASSQSWGQAMGRYNSPLHF.

V is TRBV27 and J is TRBJ1-4, with D possibly TRBD1 on 5 matching bases. The germline V gene encodes CDR1 MNHEY and CDR2 SMNVEV (reference sequence). Trimming cost V 4 bases and J 15 bases, with 18 bases left between them. The CDR3 covers 13 residues. CDR3 in amino acids: CASSSGLGKNLFF. CDR3 DNA: TGTGCCAGCAGTTCGGGACTGGGGAAAAATTTGTTTTTT.

The genes are TRBV15 and TRBJ2-3; 7 bases line up with TRBD1. The CDR3 is 15 amino acids. V shed 0 bases and J 4 bases; nucleotides not matched to a gene: 4. Germline V gene sequence: CDR1 LNHNV, CDR2 YYDKDF (reference sequence). CDR3 sequence reads: CATSRDPTGSDTQYF. CDR3 coding DNA: TGTGCCACCAGCAGAGATCCGACAGGGTCAGATACGCAGTATTTT.

The chain recombines TRBV18 with TRBJ2-5; TRBD2 aligns across 7 bases. The CDR3 length is 14 residues. V was pared by 3 bases and J by 5 bases, with 6 bases of the junction left unmatched. Germline CDR1 is KGHSH and CDR2 is LQKENI. The CDR3 coding sequence is TGTGCCAGCTCACCCTCTAGCGGTTGGGAGACCCAGTACTTC. It specifies CASSPSSGWETQYF.

J is TRBJ1-1 and V is TRBV28, with 7 positions matching TRBD1. The CDR3 is 17 amino acids. J lost 0 bases, V lost 4 bases, and 11 bases had no gene match. Germline V lookup: CDR1 MDHEN, CDR2 SYDVKM. The CDR3 sequence is CASSSPGQISMNTEAFF. The CDR3 coding sequence is TGTGCCAGCAGTTCCCCGGGACAGATAAGCATGAACACTGAAGCTTTCTTT.

The V gene is TRBV4-2, the J gene TRBJ1-2; no reliable D call. Trimming removed 0 bases at V and 5 bases at J, with 16 bases between. The germline V gene has CDR1 LGHNA and CDR2 YNFKEQ. This CDR3 has 16 amino acids. CDR3 sequence reads: CASSQDFTGIGYGYTF. The CDR3 DNA sequence: TGTGCCAGCAGCCAAGATTTTACGGGGATAGGGTATGGCTACACCTTC.

This clone appeared once. This chain connects TRBV4-2 to TRBJ2-1; 14 bases are shared with TRBD2. The junction had 13 bases not matched to a gene; V was cut back by 5 bases and J by 7 bases. CDR1 is LGHNA and CDR2 is YNFKEQ in the germline V gene. This CDR3 has 18 amino acids. As DNA, the CDR3 is TGTGCCAGCAGCTCACACGGCACGACTAGCGGGGGGGCAAATGAGCAGTTCTTC. Protein product: CASSSHGTTSGGANEQFF.

The chain is built from TRBV5-1 and TRBJ1-6; TRBD1 matches at 8 bases. There are 14 residues in the CDR3. After removal of 3 bases from V and 9 bases from J, the junction contained 5 bases not matched to a gene. Germline CDR1 SGHRS, CDR2 YFSETQ. The CDR3 DNA reads TGCGCCAGCAGCTCGGACAGGGTTTTTTCACCCCTCCACTTT. This codes for CASSSDRVFSPLHF.

This chain uses TRBV27 with TRBJ1-5, with 7 positions matching TRBD1. CDR3 size: 18 residues. V lost 8 bases, J lost 2 bases, and 18 bases stayed unmatched. Per the germline V gene, CDR1 is MNHEY and CDR2 is SMNVEV (reference sequence). The CDR3 bases are TGTGCCAGCGGCCTCACAGGGGCGCTCGTATATGGCAATCAGCCCCAGCATTTT. Translating gives CASGLTGALVYGNQPQHF.

This chain connects TRBV7-3 to TRBJ2-2, with 8 bases that match TRBD1. The CDR3 totals 15 residues. Germline V lookup: CDR1 SGHTA, CDR2 FQGTGA. V shed 6 bases, J shed 4 bases, and the junction held 7 bases outside the gene matches. The CDR3 DNA is TGTGCCAGCAGAACGGGACAGGTCGGCACCGGGGAGCTGTTTTTT. Its protein product is CASRTGQVGTGELFF.

This clone appeared a few times. The V and J genes are TRBV4-1 and TRBJ2-2; no clear D. V was pared by 5 bases and J by 3 bases, with 10 bases between. Germline CDR1 MGHRA, CDR2 YSYEKL. CDR3 length: 14 residues. CDR3 residues: CASSFRTYTGELFF. The CDR3 DNA reads as TGCGCCAGCAGCTTTAGAACTTACACCGGGGAGCTGTTTTTT.

In its sample, this clone was seen once. The chain has TRBV5-1 and TRBJ2-1, with 7 bases lining up with TRBD2. The V segment lost 3 bases and the J segment 7 bases; nucleotides outside the gene matches: 7. The CDR3 is 14 amino acids. From germline, CDR1 is SGHRS and CDR2 YFSETQ. The CDR3 sequence is CASSWGTGGNEQFF. CDR3 nucleotide sequence: TGCGCCAGCAGCTGGGGGACGGGGGGTAATGAGCAGTTCTTC. Full variable domain (outside the CDR3, taken from reference TRBV5-1 and TRBJ2-1): KAGVTQTPRYLIKTRGQQVTLSCSPISGHRSVSWYQQTPGQGLQFLFEYFSETQRNKGNFPGRFSGRQFSNSRSEMNVSTLELGDSALYLCASSWGTGGNEQFFGPGTRLTVL.

This chain connects TRBV7-2 to TRBJ1-4; 7 bases agree with TRBD1. Germline V gene lookup returns CDR1 SGHTA and CDR2 FQGNSA. The J segment lost 2 bases and the V segment lost 5 bases, leaving 8 bases of the junction unmatched. This CDR3 region has 16 residues. Written as DNA, the CDR3 is TGTGCCAGCAGCCGGGGGCCGGGACAGACTAATGAAAAACTGTTTTTT. It encodes CASSRGPGQTNEKLFF.

Only a few counts were recorded for this clone. Other nucleotide sequences in the sample specify the same CDR3. This chain links TRBV9 with TRBJ2-7; 8 bases agree with TRBD1. This CDR3 has 15 amino acids. Per the germline V gene, CDR1 is SGDLS and CDR2 is YYNGEE. V lost 4 bases and J lost 2; bases outside the gene matches: 8. The CDR3 spells CASSPQGQGTYEQYF. The CDR3 DNA reads TGTGCCAGCAGCCCCCAAGGACAGGGTACCTACGAGCAGTACTTC.

V usage is TRBV18 and J usage is TRBJ1-1, with D maybe TRBD1 (6 bases). From germline, CDR1 is KGHSH and CDR2 LQKENI. The CDR3 covers 14 residues. Trimming pared 3 bases from V and 3 bases from J, leaving 11 bases between. CDR3 loop: CASSPRRGDTEAFF. The CDR3 region has the DNA TGTGCCAGCTCACCCCGCAGGGGCGACACTGAAGCTTTCTTT.

Here the CDR3 reads CASSLDPSRGNEQFF. The CDR3, as DNA: TGTGCCAGCAGCTTAGACCCCTCTAGGGGGAATGAGCAGTTCTTC. This sequence joins TRBV7-2 and TRBJ2-1; possible D gene TRBD1, 6 bases. Trimming left V 1 base short and J 7 bases short, with 14 bases between. Per the germline V gene, CDR1 is SGHTA and CDR2 is FQGNSA. This CDR3 is 15 amino acids long.

This clone came up once. Other DNA sequences from this sample encode an identical CDR3 as well. Here the CDR3 DNA reads TGTGCCAGTAGTATTCGAGGCTCCTACAATGAGCAGTTCTTC. Translation gives CASSIRGSYNEQFF. V gene TRBV19 combines with J gene TRBJ2-1; D gene uncertain. Looked up from germline, CDR1 is LNHDA and CDR2 is SQIVND (reference sequence). The CDR3 totals 14 residues. With 3 bases removed from V and 0 bases from J, the gap between germline ends came to 6 bases.